Included here is one T cell receptor beta chain sequence, with context. The clone's antigen remains unknown. Base quality data are lacking; no much larger clone is found one base away. Interpreted using the paper, the time point label stands for: pretreatment peripheral blood. The cohort comprised 29 patients with locally advanced or metastatic urothelial carcinoma treated at Memorial Sloan Kettering on a trial protocol. Peripheral blood mononuclear cells were collected pretreatment and during treatment, with between 1 and 8 total time points obtained per patient. The Qiagen DNeasy Blood extraction kit was used to purify genomic DNA from total PBMCs and tumor samples. Collected pretreatment and during treatment, PBMCs were isolated and stored as previously described. These data are taken from a study of PD-L1 blockade in urothelial cancer (dated by TCRdb to the late 2010s). For the study in its entirety: Every patient began therapy around 2014 and was given atezolizumab 1,200 mg intravenously every 3 weeks. Durable clinical benefit was achieved by nine patients and was not achieved by 20 patients. Pretreatment blood TCR-seq was available for fewer than 30 patients, at least one posttreatment blood collection was obtained for some 25 patients, and tumor TCR-seq was available for some 25 patients. Pretreatment tumor samples, along with matched peripheral blood collected serially before and after atezolizumab treatment, underwent TCR sequencing. Patients had an ECOG performance status of 0 or 1 and had received between 0 and 3 prior chemotherapy regimens. Blood samples were analyzed 3 weeks after the start of treatment (second dose) and 6 weeks after the start of treatment. About 90% of the 29 patients were males with bladder-origin urothelial cancer, and about 60% of the 29 reported a prior smoking history. In the same patients, pretreatment tumors underwent whole exome sequencing and RNA sequencing in addition to TCR sequencing. Blood samples yielded a median of roughly 150,000 T cells and more than 80,000 unique TCRs, with median clonality 0.080. Progression-free survival longer than 6 months counted as durable clinical benefit, and TCR features were additionally tested against both progression-free and overall survival. The study, an exploratory multi-omic analysis, examined somatic, immune and clinical correlates of response to PD-L1 blockade with atezolizumab in urothelial cancer.

General conclusions and limits of the study: At 3 weeks after the start of treatment, tumor-associated TCR clones in peripheral blood had expanded more in patients with durable benefit (n ≈ 24, p = 0.022). A pretreatment peripheral blood TCR clonality below the median was linked to improved progression-free and overall survival. Because the sample size was small (n = 29) and many of the analyses were exploratory, the results are meant to be hypothesis-generating.

At the junction V is shortened by 8 bases and J by 5 bases, with 14 bases in between. In the germline V gene, CDR1 corresponds to SNHLY and CDR2 to FYNNEI. Its CDR3 holds 13 amino acids, cysteine through phenylalanine. Only the CDR3 region is kept as DNA, spanning 39 bases read in frame from base 1. To estimate absolute template abundance from read counts, synthetic TCR analog templates were spiked into each PCR. TCRbeta CDR3 regions were amplified from genomic DNA with bias-controlled V and J gene primers using the immunoSEQ assay. Rearranged TCRbeta segments were sequenced at approximately 20X coverage. The original methods were these. Clustering was used to correct sequencing errors, and CDR3s were annotated against IMGT so that V, D and J genes could be assigned. Only productive TCRbeta rearrangements were used in downstream analyses, excluding out-of-frame or stop-codon sequences. Clonality was calculated as one minus the Shannon entropy normalized by the log of the number of unique productive sequences. Clones differing between time points or between blood and tumor were identified using Fisher's exact test with Benjamini-Hochberg correction, with an adjusted p below 0.01 applied as the threshold. Entries here come from immuneACCESS through TCRdb and include only in-frame sequences with V and J called. Some clones fail to appear in such tables; in the studies checked, an unresolved V gene covers under half of the shortfall, and the cause of the remainder is unknown. V and J calls and clone size come straight from that table; D and trimming were deduced from the DNA. Across this sample there are about 87,000 clones, with less than 90% seen only once. Clones ranked in the top ten supply 2% to 2.5% of the sample.

The rearrangement combines TRBV2 with TRBJ2-3; the D segment could be TRBD1, given 6 matching bases. This specimen consisted of PBMCs, obtained around atezolizumab (anti-PD-L1) treatment. The TCR comes from a man between 60 and 75 years old with urothelial cancer. The CDR3 protein: CASGYRVEDTQYF. In nucleotide form, the sequence is TGTGCCAGCGGATACAGGGTGGAAGATACGCAGTATTTT.